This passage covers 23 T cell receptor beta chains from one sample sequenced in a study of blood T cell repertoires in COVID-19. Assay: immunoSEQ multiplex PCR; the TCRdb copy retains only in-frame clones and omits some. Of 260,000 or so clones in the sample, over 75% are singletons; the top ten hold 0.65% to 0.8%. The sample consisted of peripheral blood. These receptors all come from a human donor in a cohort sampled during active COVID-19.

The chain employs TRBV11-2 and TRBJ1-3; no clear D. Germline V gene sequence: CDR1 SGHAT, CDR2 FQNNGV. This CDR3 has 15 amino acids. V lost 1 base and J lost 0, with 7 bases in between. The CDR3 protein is CASSLVVSSGNTIYF. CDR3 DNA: TGTGCCAGCAGCTTAGTGGTCAGCTCTGGAAACACCATATATTTT.

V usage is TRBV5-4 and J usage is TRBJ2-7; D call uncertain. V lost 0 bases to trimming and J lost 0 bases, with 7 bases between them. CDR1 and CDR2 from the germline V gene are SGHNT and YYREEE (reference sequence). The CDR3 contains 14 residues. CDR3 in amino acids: CASSLAVSSYEQYF. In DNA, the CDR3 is TGTGCCAGCAGCTTGGCGGTTAGCTCCTACGAGCAGTACTTC. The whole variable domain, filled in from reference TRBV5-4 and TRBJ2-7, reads ETGVTQSPTHLIKTRGQQVTLRCSSQSGHNTVSWYQQALGQGPQFIFQYYREEENGRGNFPPRFSGLQFPNYSSELNVNALELDDSALYLCASSLAVSSYEQYFGPGTRLTVT.

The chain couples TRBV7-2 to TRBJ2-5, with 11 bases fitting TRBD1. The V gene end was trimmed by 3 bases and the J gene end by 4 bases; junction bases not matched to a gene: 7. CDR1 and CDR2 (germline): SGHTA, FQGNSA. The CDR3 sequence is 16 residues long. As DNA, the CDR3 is TGTGCCAGCAGCTTCACTGGGACAGGGGGTGGAGAGACCCAGTACTTC. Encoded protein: CASSFTGTGGGETQYF. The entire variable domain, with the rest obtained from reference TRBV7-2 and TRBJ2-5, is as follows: GAGVSQSPSNKVTEKGKDVELRCDPISGHTALYWYRQSLGQGLEFLIYFQGNSAPDKSGLPSDRFSAERTGGSVSTLTIQRTQQEDSAVYLCASSFTGTGGGETQYFGPGTRLLVL.

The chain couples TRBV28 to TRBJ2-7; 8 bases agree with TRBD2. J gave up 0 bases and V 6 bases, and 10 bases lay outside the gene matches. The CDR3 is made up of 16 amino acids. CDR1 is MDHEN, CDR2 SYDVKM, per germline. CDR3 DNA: TGTGCCAGCAGCCTCACTAGCGGAGTTCTCTCCTACGAGCAGTACTTC. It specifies CASSLTSGVLSYEQYF.

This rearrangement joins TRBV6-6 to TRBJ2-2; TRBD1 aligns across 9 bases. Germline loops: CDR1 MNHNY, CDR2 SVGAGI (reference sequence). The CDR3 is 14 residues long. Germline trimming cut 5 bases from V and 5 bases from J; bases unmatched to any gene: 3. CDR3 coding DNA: TGTGCCAGCAGTCCGGGGACAGGGACCGGGGAGCTGTTTTTT. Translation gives CASSPGTGTGELFF.

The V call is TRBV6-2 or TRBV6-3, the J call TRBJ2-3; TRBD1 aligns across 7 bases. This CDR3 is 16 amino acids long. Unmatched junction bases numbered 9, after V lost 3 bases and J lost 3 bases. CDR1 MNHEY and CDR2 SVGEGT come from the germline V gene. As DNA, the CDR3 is TGTGCCAGCAGTTATGGGGGCAGGGGGTGGACAGATACGCAGTATTTT. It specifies CASSYGGRGWTDTQYF.

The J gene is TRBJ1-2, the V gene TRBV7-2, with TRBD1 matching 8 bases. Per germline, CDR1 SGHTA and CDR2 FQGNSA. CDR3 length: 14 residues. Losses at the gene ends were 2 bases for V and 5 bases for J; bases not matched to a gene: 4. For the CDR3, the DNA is TGTGCCAGCAGCTTACAGCAGGGGGCTTATGGCTACACCTTC. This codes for CASSLQQGAYGYTF.

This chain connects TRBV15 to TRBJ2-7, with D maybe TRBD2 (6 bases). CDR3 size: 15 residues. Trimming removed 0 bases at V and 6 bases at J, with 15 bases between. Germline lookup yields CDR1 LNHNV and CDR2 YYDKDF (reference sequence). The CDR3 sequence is CATSRDTGTSLEQYF. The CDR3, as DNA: TGTGCCACCAGCAGAGATACGGGAACTAGCCTCGAGCAGTACTTC. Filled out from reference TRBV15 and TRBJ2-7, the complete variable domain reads DAMVIQNPRYQVTQFGKPVTLSCSQTLNHNVMYWYQQKSSQAPKLLFHYYDKDFNNEADTPDNFQSRRPNTSFCFLDIRSPGLGDTAMYLCATSRDTGTSLEQYFGPGTRLTVT.

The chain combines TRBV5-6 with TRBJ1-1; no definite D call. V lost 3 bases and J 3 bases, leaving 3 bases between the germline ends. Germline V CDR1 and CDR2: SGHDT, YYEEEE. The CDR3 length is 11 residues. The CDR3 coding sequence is TGTGCCAGCAGCTCCTACACTGAAGCTTTCTTT. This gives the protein CASSSYTEAFF.

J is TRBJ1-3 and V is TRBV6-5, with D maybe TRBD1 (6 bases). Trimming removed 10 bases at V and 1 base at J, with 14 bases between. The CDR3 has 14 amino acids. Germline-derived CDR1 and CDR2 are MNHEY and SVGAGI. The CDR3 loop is CAIVARGSGNTIYF. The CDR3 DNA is TGTGCCATCGTGGCCAGGGGTTCTGGAAACACCATATATTTT.

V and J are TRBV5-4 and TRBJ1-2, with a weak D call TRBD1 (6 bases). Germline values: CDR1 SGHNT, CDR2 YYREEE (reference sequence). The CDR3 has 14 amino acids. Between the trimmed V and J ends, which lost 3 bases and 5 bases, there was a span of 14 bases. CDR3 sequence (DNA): TGTGCCAGCAGCTCGGCAGGGGAGAGTTATGGCTACACCTTC. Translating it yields CASSSAGESYGYTF.

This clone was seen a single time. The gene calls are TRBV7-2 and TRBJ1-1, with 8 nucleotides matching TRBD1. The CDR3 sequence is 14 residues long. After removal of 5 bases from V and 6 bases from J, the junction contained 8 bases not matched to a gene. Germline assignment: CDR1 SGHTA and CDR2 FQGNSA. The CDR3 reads CASSPGQGAPEAFF. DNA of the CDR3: TGTGCCAGCAGCCCTGGACAGGGAGCGCCTGAAGCTTTCTTT.

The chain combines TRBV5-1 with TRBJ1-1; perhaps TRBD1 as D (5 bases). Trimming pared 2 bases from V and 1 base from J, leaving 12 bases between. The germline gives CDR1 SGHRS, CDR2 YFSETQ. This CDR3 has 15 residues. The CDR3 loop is CASSFSGGGNTEAFF. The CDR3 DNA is TGCGCCAGCAGCTTCTCCGGCGGGGGGAACACTGAAGCTTTCTTT.

Here the CDR3 reads CASSSILQGSSGNTIYF. Here the CDR3 DNA reads TGTGCCAGCAGCTCGATACTACAGGGGAGCTCTGGAAACACCATATATTTT. This chain joins TRBV7-9 and TRBJ1-3, with 7 bases lining up with TRBD1. There are 17 residues in the CDR3. The germline V gene encodes CDR1 SEHNR and CDR2 FQNEAQ (reference sequence). Trimming removed 4 bases from V and 0 bases from J; junction bases left unmatched: 9. The full variable domain, in which reference TRBV7-9 and TRBJ1-3 provide the parts outside the CDR3, is DTGVSQNPRHKITKRGQNVTFRCDPISEHNRLYWYRQTLGQGPEFLTYFQNEAQLEKSRLLSDRFSAERPKGSFSTLEIQRTEQGDSAMYLCASSSILQGSSGNTIYFGEGSWLTVV.

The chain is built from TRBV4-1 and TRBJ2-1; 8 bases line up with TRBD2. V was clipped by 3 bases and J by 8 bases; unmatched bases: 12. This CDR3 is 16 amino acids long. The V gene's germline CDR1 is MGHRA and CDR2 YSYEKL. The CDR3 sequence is CASSHPFGSGADEQFF. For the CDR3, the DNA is TGCGCCAGCAGCCACCCTTTCGGTAGCGGGGCAGATGAGCAGTTCTTC.

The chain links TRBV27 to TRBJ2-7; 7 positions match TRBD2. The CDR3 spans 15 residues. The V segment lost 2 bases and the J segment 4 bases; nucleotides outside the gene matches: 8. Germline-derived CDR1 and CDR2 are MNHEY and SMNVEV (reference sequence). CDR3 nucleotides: TGTGCCAGCAGTTTAAAGTGGGAGGGCTCTTACGAGCAGTACTTC. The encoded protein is CASSLKWEGSYEQYF.

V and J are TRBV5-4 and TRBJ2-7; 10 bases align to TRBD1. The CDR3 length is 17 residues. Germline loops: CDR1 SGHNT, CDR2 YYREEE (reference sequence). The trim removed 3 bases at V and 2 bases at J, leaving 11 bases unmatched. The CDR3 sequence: CASSYSKGQGKTYEQYF. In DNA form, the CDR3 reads TGTGCCAGCAGCTACAGTAAGGGACAGGGGAAGACCTACGAGCAGTACTTC. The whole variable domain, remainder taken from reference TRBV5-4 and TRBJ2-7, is ETGVTQSPTHLIKTRGQQVTLRCSSQSGHNTVSWYQQALGQGPQFIFQYYREEENGRGNFPPRFSGLQFPNYSSELNVNALELDDSALYLCASSYSKGQGKTYEQYFGPGTRLTVT.

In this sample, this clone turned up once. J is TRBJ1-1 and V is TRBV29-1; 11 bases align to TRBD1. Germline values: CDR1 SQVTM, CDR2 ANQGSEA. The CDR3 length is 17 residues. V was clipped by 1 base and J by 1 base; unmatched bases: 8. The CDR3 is CSVEGPGTGGKNTEAFF. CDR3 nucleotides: TGCAGCGTTGAAGGGCCCGGGACAGGGGGGAAGAACACTGAAGCTTTCTTT.

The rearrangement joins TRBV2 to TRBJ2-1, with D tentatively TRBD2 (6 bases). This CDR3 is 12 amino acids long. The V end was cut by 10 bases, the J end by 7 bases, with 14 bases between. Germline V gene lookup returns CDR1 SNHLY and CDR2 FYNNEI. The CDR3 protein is CATTPRGNEQFF. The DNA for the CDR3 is TGTGCCACCACGCCTCGGGGGAATGAGCAGTTCTTC. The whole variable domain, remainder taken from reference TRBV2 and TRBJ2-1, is EPEVTQTPSHQVTQMGQEVILRCVPISNHLYFYWYRQILGQKVEFLVSFYNNEISEKSEIFDDQFSVERPDGSNFTLKIRSTKLEDSAMYFCATTPRGNEQFFGPGTRLTVL.

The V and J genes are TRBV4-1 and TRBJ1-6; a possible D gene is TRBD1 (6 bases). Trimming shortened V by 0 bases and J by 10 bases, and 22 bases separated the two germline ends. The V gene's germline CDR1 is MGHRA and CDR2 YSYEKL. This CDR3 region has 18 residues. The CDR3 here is CASSQEEVMPGHSSPLHF. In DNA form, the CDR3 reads TGCGCCAGCAGCCAAGAAGAAGTAATGCCGGGACACTCATCACCCCTCCACTTT.

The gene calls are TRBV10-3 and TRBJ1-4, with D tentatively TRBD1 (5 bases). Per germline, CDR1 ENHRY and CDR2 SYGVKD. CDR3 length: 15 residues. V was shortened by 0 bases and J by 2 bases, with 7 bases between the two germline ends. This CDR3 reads CAISESTATNEKLFF. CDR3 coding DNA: TGTGCCATCAGTGAGTCGACAGCCACTAATGAAAAACTGTTTTTT.

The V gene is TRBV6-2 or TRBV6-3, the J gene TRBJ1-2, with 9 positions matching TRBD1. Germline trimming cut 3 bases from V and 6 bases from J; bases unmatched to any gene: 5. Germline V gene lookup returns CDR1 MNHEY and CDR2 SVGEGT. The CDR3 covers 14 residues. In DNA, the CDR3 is TGTGCCAGCAGTTATGCCGGGACAGGGAATGGCTACACCTTC. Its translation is CASSYAGTGNGYTF.

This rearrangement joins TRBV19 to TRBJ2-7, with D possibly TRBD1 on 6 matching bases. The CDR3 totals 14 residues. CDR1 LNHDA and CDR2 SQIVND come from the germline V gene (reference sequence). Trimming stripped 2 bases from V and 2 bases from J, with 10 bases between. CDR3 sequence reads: CASSIQGPPYEQYF. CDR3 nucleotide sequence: TGTGCCAGTAGTATACAGGGGCCCCCCTACGAGCAGTACTTC.